These 29 T cell receptor beta chains came from one sample sequenced in a study of vaccination effects on CD4 cells after COVID-19. It was after roughly 11 days of culture that CD4+ T cells were isolated. Using immunoSEQ multiplex PCR, the repertoire was profiled, and TCRdb retains in-frame clones only, with some absent. The sample contains roughly 48,000 clones, 67% of which appear only once. The antigens for these receptors are not known. The source material was CD4+ T cells from PBMCs cultured without peptide, sampled before COVID-19 vaccination. These receptors all come from a human donor who received a COVID-19 vaccine.

The J gene is TRBJ1-6, the V gene TRBV7-2, with unresolved D. Germline V lookup: CDR1 SGHTA, CDR2 FQGNSA. This CDR3 spans 15 amino acids. The ends were cut back, 4 bases at V and 5 bases at J, with 12 bases in the middle. The DNA of the CDR3 is TGTGCCAGCAGCTGGGCAAAGATGGATAATTCACCCCTCCACTTT. Its translation: CASSWAKMDNSPLHF.

The V gene is TRBV15, the J gene TRBJ2-4; 7 nucleotides line up with TRBD1. This CDR3 is built from 14 residues. Trimming cost V 5 bases and J 7 bases; bases outside gene matches: 8. From germline, CDR1 is LNHNV and CDR2 YYDKDF (reference sequence). CDR3 protein: CATSAPPRGNIQYF. The CDR3 DNA reads as TGTGCCACCAGCGCCCCTCCCAGGGGGAACATTCAGTACTTC. The full variable domain, in which reference TRBV15 and TRBJ2-4 provide the parts outside the CDR3, is DAMVIQNPRYQVTQFGKPVTLSCSQTLNHNVMYWYQQKSSQAPKLLFHYYDKDFNNEADTPDNFQSRRPNTSFCFLDIRSPGLGDTAMYLCATSAPPRGNIQYFGAGTRLSVL.

This clone was counted only a few times. The chain combines TRBV2 with TRBJ2-7, with D perhaps TRBD2 (6 bases). This CDR3 comprises 13 residues. V lost 6 bases, J lost 3 bases, and 12 bases lay in between. Germline V lookup: CDR1 SNHLY, CDR2 FYNNEI. The DNA of the CDR3 is TGTGCCAGCAGGGGAGGCCCTTACTACGAGCAGTACTTC. This encodes CASRGGPYYEQYF.

The V gene is TRBV29-1, the J gene TRBJ1-1, with a possible D match to TRBD1 (6 bases). Trimming removed 7 bases from V and 1 base from J, with 16 bases in between. In germline, CDR1 is SQVTM, CDR2 ANQGSEA. The CDR3 consists of 14 residues. The CDR3 sequence: CSALGGRKNTEAFF. CDR3 nucleotides: TGCAGCGCTCTGGGGGGGCGAAAGAACACTGAAGCTTTCTTT.

The chain couples TRBV12-3 or TRBV12-4 to TRBJ2-7, with D possibly matching TRBD1 (6 bases). This CDR3 is built from 13 residues. Trimming cost V 7 bases and J 4 bases, with 14 bases left between them. CDR3 loop: CASTLQGMYEQYF. The CDR3 bases are TGTGCCAGCACCCTACAGGGTATGTACGAGCAGTACTTC.

This chain uses TRBV28 with TRBJ1-2; D gene unclear. Trimming removed 4 bases from V and 4 bases from J, with 7 bases in between. CDR1 is MDHEN, CDR2 SYDVKM, per germline. This CDR3 has 12 residues. The CDR3 reads CASSSGIYGYTF. The CDR3 DNA sequence: TGTGCCAGCAGTTCGGGTATCTATGGCTACACCTTC.

This clone was found a few times. V gene TRBV4-2 combines with J gene TRBJ2-3; TRBD2 might be the D (6 bases). Germline V gene data show CDR1 as LGHNA and CDR2 as YNFKEQ. This CDR3 has 16 amino acids. The ends were cut back, 5 bases at V and 0 bases at J, with 15 bases in the middle. The CDR3: CASSIERVQSTDTQYF. In DNA form, the CDR3 reads TGTGCCAGCAGCATCGAGCGGGTCCAGAGCACAGATACGCAGTATTTT.

The chain joins TRBV18 to TRBJ1-2, with 7 positions matching TRBD1. This CDR3 is built from 13 residues. Trimming cost V 3 bases and J 4 bases; bases outside gene matches: 2. Germline V CDR1 and CDR2: KGHSH, LQKENI. The CDR3 sequence is CASSPDRAYGYTF. Here the CDR3 DNA reads TGTGCCAGCTCACCTGACAGGGCCTATGGCTACACCTTC. Combining the CDR3 with reference TRBV18 and TRBJ1-2 gives the whole variable domain NAGVMQNPRHLVRRRGQEARLRCSPMKGHSHVYWYRQLPEEGLKFMVYLQKENIIDESGMPKERFSAEFPKEGPSILRIQQVVRGDSAAYFCASSPDRAYGYTFGSGTRLTVV.

V and J are TRBV5-1 and TRBJ2-5; a weak D match, TRBD2 (6 bases). CDR1 SGHRS and CDR2 YFSETQ come from the germline V gene. The length of the CDR3 is 14 residues. V lost 0 bases, J lost 2 bases, and 8 bases lay in between. CDR3 sequence (DNA): TGCGCCAGCAGCTTGGACGGGACTCAAGAGACCCAGTACTTC. This translates into CASSLDGTQETQYF. Looking up the rest from reference TRBV5-1 and TRBJ2-5 gives the full variable domain: KAGVTQTPRYLIKTRGQQVTLSCSPISGHRSVSWYQQTPGQGLQFLFEYFSETQRNKGNFPGRFSGRQFSNSRSEMNVSTLELGDSALYLCASSLDGTQETQYFGPGTRLLVL.

The chain has TRBV6-5 and TRBJ1-1; D unclear. CDR1 is MNHEY, CDR2 SVGAGI, per germline. V lost 8 bases and J lost 3, with 19 bases in between. The CDR3 consists of 15 residues. CDR3 in amino acids: CASEKVGSRDTEAFF. The CDR3, as DNA: TGTGCCAGCGAAAAAGTCGGGTCCCGGGACACTGAAGCTTTCTTT.

This clone showed up just a few times. The genes are TRBV5-4 and TRBJ1-2; perhaps TRBD1 as D (6 bases). CDR3 length: 12 amino acids. Trimming took off 6 bases at V and 4 bases at J, with 10 bases between the two ends. Germline values: CDR1 SGHNT, CDR2 YYREEE (reference sequence). CDR3 protein: CASTGDTYGYTF. The CDR3 nucleotides are TGTGCCAGCACCGGGGACACCTATGGCTACACCTTC.

V gene TRBV4-2 combines with J gene TRBJ2-3; D ambiguous. The V gene lost 4 bases and the J gene lost 1 base, with 9 bases spanning the gap. Germline V CDR1 and CDR2: LGHNA, YNFKEQ. This CDR3 comprises 14 residues. CDR3 nucleotides: TGTGCCAGCAGCCCCCGACTGCGCACAGATACGCAGTATTTT. It specifies CASSPRLRTDTQYF.

The chain carries TRBV11-3 and TRBJ1-1; no reliable D call. Deletions cut 5 bases from V and 1 base from J, with 8 bases between. CDR3 length: 13 residues. In germline, CDR1 is SGHNT, CDR2 YENEEA. CDR3 loop: CASSRSQNTEAFF. The DNA for the CDR3 is TGTGCCAGCAGCCGGAGCCAGAACACTGAAGCTTTCTTT.

This clone has just one count. The rearrangement links TRBV2 to TRBJ2-5; D is unclear. V was cut by 6 bases and J by 4 bases, with 9 bases left in between. The germline gives CDR1 SNHLY, CDR2 FYNNEI. The CDR3 is 12 residues long. The CDR3 bases are TGTGCCAGCAGCCGCCTAAGAGAGACCCAGTACTTC. It encodes CASSRLRETQYF.

The rearrangement joins TRBV21-1 to TRBJ1-3; the table's TRBD1 call for D was not verified on the DNA. TRBV21-1 is given as a pseudogene. This CDR3 has 20 residues. In nucleotides, the CDR3 is TGTGCCAGCAGCAAATTCGCAGGGGGAGACCGAGGAAGCTCTGGAAACACCATATATTTT. Protein product: CASSKFAGGDRGSSGNTIYF.

V usage is TRBV2 and J usage is TRBJ2-5; D is unclear. The V gene's germline CDR1 is SNHLY and CDR2 FYNNEI. V was shortened by 4 bases and J by 5 bases, with 8 bases between the two germline ends. CDR3 length: 12 residues. The CDR3 nucleotides read TGTGCCAGCAGTGTCCGGGCGGAGACCCAGTACTTC. Translation: CASSVRAETQYF.

The V call is TRBV5-6, the J call TRBJ2-2; TRBD1 aligns across 8 bases. The CDR3 totals 19 residues. The V and J ends lost 4 bases and 6 bases, in that order; junction bases with no gene match: 20. Germline-derived CDR1 and CDR2 are SGHDT and YYEEEE. The CDR3: CASSLIIPRGRVKAGELFF. CDR3 DNA sequence: TGTGCCAGCAGCCTAATAATCCCCAGGGGGCGCGTCAAGGCCGGGGAGCTGTTTTTT.

This chain joins TRBV30 and TRBJ1-5; D perhaps matches TRBD1 (6 bases). This CDR3 contains 14 residues. Deletions cut 1 base from V and 11 bases from J, with 18 bases between. Germline V gene sequence: CDR1 GTSNPN, CDR2 SVGIG (reference sequence). The CDR3: CAWSEGDRRMTQHF. The CDR3 coding sequence is TGTGCCTGGAGTGAGGGGGACCGGAGGATGACCCAGCATTTT.

This clone was detected a few times. The chain joins TRBV6-5 to TRBJ1-5; 7 bases agree with TRBD1. CDR3 length: 13 residues. With 4 bases clipped from V and 7 bases from J, the junction kept 4 bases outside the gene matches. The germline V gene has CDR1 MNHEY and CDR2 SVGAGI. This CDR3 reads CASSWDSRQPQHF. In nucleotides, the CDR3 is TGTGCCAGCAGTTGGGACAGTCGACAGCCCCAGCATTTT.

The chain is built from TRBV25-1 and TRBJ1-3, with TRBD1 matching over 8 bases. J lost 4 bases, V lost 2 bases, and 4 bases had no gene match. This CDR3 is 15 amino acids long. Germline V gene data show CDR1 as MGHDK and CDR2 as SYGVNS. CDR3 in amino acids: CASSEQGAAGNTIYF. The CDR3 region has the DNA TGTGCCAGCAGTGAACAGGGGGCGGCGGGAAACACCATATATTTT. The variable domain in full, with the rest retrieved from reference TRBV25-1 and TRBJ1-3, is EADIYQTPRYLVIGTGKKITLECSQTMGHDKMYWYQQDPGMELHLIHYSYGVNSTEKGDLSSESTVSRIRTEHFPLTLESARPSHTSQYLCASSEQGAAGNTIYFGEGSWLTVV.

The chain employs TRBV18 and TRBJ1-1; D is ambiguous. Per germline, CDR1 KGHSH and CDR2 LQKENI. V lost 3 bases, J lost 2 bases, and 19 bases lay in between. The CDR3 loop spans 17 amino acids. CDR3 loop: CASSPLNGGGVNTEAFF. The CDR3 bases are TGTGCCAGCTCACCCCTAAACGGAGGTGGGGTAAACACTGAAGCTTTCTTT.

This clone was detected only a few times. The chain links TRBV13 to TRBJ1-1; perhaps TRBD1 as D (6 bases). V gave up 5 bases and J gave up 10 bases, with 14 bases separating them. CDR1 is PRHDT and CDR2 is FYEKMQ in the germline V gene (reference sequence). The CDR3 is made up of 12 amino acids. CDR3 in DNA: TGTGCCAGCAGCCCAAGGGGGAGGGGAGCTTTCTTT. Encoded protein: CASSPRGRGAFF.

The rearrangement joins TRBV5-1 to TRBJ1-1; D perhaps matches TRBD1 (6 bases). Germline lookup yields CDR1 SGHRS and CDR2 YFSETQ. V was pared by 4 bases and J by 2 bases, with 15 bases between. This CDR3 spans 15 amino acids. The CDR3 nucleotides read TGCGCCAGCAGCCTAGGACAGCAGGCTAACACTGAAGCTTTCTTT. This gives the protein CASSLGQQANTEAFF.

V is TRBV30 and J is TRBJ1-1; 10 bases match TRBD1. Trimming at V came to 0 bases and at J to 6 bases, leaving 10 bases not matched to a gene. The CDR3 has 16 residues. Germline V gene sequence: CDR1 GTSNPN, CDR2 SVGIG (reference sequence). CDR3 DNA sequence: TGTGCCTGGAGTGTACGACCGGGACAGGGGTTCCCTGAAGCTTTCTTT. It specifies CAWSVRPGQGFPEAFF.

This chain connects TRBV3-1 (or the pseudogene TRBV3-2) to TRBJ2-4; weak D call: TRBD1 (6 bases). This CDR3 spans 15 amino acids. V was pared by 5 bases and J by 0 bases, with 11 bases between. Germline CDR1 and CDR2: LGHDT and YNNKEL (reference sequence). CDR3 in amino acids: CASSRTGIAKNIQYF. The DNA for the CDR3 is TGTGCCAGCAGCAGAACAGGGATAGCCAAAAACATTCAGTACTTC.

This chain links TRBV20-1 with TRBJ1-1; D uncertain. Looked up from germline, CDR1 is DFQATT and CDR2 is SNEGSKA (reference sequence). The V end was cut by 0 bases, the J end by 1 base, with 0 bases between. This CDR3 has 11 residues. The CDR3 reads CSARENTEAFF. In DNA, the CDR3 is TGCAGTGCTAGAGAGAACACTGAAGCTTTCTTT.

This chain joins TRBV28 and TRBJ2-7; 10 bases are a match to TRBD2. CDR1 and CDR2 (germline): MDHEN, SYDVKM. The CDR3 is 14 amino acids. With V trimmed by 10 bases and J by 3 bases, 9 bases remained unmatched. CDR3 coding DNA: TGTGCCACTCATGGACTAGCGGAGTTCTACGAGCAGTACTTC. Residues: CATHGLAEFYEQYF.

The chain is built from TRBV7-9 and TRBJ2-6; no clear D gene. CDR3 length: 14 residues. The germline CDR1 and CDR2 sequences are SEHNR and FQNEAQ (reference sequence). The ends were cut back, 2 bases at V and 4 bases at J, with 6 bases in the middle. The CDR3 is CASSLIGGANVLTF. The CDR3 bases are TGTGCCAGCAGCTTAATCGGGGGGGCCAACGTCCTGACTTTC.

This clone was counted once. The gene calls are TRBV4-1 and TRBJ2-7, with D unresolved. V dropped 0 bases and J dropped 6 bases, with 21 bases sitting between them. CDR3 length: 17 residues. Germline CDR1 reads MGHRA; CDR2 reads YSYEKL. DNA of the CDR3: TGCGCCAGCAGCCAAGAAGGTTGGGATTCTCGGGTCCGCGAGCAGTACTTC. The encoded protein is CASSQEGWDSRVREQYF.